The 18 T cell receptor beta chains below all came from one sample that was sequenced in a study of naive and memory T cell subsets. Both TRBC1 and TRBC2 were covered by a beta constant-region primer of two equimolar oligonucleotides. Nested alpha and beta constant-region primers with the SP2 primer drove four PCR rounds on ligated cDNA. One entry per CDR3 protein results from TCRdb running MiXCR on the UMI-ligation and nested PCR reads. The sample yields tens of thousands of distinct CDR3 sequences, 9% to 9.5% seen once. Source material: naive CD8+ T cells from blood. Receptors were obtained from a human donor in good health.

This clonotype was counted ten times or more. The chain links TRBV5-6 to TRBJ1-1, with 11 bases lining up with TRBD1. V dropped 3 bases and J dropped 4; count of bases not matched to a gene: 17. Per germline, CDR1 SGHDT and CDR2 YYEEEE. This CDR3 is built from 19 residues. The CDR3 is CASSSAGTGGGGVGTEAFF. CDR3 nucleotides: TGTGCCAGCAGCTCGGCCGGGACAGGGGGAGGAGGAGTGGGCACTGAAGCTTTCTTT.

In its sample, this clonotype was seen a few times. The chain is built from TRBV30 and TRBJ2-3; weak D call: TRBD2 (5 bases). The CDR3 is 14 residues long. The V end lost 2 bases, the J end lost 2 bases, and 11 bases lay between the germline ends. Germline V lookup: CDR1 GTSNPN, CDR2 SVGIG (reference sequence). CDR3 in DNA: TGTGCCTGGAGTAGAGGTCGGGACACAGATACGCAGTATTTT. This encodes CAWSRGRDTDTQYF.

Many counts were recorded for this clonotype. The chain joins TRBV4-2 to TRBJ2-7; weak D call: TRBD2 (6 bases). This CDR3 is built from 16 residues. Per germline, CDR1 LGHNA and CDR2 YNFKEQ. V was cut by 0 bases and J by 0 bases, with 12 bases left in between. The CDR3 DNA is TGTGCCAGCAGCCAAGATGGGACTGGTAGCTCCTACGAGCAGTACTTC. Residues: CASSQDGTGSSYEQYF.

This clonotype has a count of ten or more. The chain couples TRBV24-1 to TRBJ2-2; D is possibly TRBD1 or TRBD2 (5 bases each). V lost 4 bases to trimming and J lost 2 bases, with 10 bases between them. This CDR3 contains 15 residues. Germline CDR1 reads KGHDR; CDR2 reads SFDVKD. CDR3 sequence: CATSEEGLNTGELFF. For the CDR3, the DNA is TGTGCCACCAGTGAAGAGGGGTTAAACACCGGGGAGCTGTTTTTT.

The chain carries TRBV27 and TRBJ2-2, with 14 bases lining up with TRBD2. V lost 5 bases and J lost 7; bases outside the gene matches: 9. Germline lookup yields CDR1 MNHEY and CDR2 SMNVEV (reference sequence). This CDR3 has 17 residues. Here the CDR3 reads CASSLLATSGRVGELFF. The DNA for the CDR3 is TGTGCCAGCAGTCTCCTAGCGACTAGCGGGAGGGTCGGGGAGCTGTTTTTT.

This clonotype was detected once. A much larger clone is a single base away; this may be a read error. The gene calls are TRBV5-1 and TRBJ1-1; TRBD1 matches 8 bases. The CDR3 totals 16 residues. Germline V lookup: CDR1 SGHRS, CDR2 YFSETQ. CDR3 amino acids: CASILTPTGVNTEAFF. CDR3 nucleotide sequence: TGCGCCAGCATCTTGACCCCGACAGGGGTGAACACTGAAGCTTTCTTT.

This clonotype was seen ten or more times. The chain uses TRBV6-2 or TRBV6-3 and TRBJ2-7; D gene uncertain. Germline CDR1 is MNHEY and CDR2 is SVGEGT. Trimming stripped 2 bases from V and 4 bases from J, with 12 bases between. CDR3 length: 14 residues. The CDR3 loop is CASSYAMTEYEQYF. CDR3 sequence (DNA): TGTGCCAGCAGTTACGCGATGACGGAATACGAGCAGTACTTC.

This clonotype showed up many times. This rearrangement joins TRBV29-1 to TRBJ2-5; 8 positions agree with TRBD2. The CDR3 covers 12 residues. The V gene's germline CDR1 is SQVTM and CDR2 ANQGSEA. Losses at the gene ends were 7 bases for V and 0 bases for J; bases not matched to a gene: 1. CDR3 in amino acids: CSAAGDQETQYF. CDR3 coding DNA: TGCAGCGCAGCGGGGGACCAAGAGACCCAGTACTTC.

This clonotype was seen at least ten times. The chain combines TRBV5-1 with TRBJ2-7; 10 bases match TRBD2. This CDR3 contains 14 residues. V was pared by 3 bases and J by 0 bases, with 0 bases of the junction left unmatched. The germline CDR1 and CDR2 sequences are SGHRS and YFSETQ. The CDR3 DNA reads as TGCGCCAGCAGCTGGACTAGCGGCTCCTACGAGCAGTACTTC. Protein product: CASSWTSGSYEQYF.

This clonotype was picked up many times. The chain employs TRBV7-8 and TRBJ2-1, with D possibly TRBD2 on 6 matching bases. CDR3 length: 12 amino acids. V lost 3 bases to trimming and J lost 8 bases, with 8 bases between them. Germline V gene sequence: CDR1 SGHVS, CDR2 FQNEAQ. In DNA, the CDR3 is TGTGCCAGCAGCTTGGGGGGTCATGAGCAGTTCTTC. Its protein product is CASSLGGHEQFF.

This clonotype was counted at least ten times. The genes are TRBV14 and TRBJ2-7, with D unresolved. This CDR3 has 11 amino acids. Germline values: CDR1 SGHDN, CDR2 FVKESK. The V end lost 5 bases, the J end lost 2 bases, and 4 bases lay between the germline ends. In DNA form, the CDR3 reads TGTGCCAGCAGCGGAGCCTACGAGCAGTACTTC. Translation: CASSGAYEQYF.

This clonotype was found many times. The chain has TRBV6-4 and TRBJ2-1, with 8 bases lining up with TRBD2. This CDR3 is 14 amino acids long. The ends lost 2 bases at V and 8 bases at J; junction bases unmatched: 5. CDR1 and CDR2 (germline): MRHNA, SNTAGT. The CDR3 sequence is CASSDSGGTDEQFF. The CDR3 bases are TGTGCCAGCAGTGACAGCGGGGGAACTGATGAGCAGTTCTTC.

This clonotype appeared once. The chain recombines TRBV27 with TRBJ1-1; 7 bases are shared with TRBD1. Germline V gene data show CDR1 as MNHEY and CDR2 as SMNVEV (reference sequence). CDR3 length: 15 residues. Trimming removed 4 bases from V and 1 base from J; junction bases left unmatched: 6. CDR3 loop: CASSSNRGWNTEAFF. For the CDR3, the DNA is TGTGCCAGCAGTTCCAACAGGGGATGGAACACTGAAGCTTTCTTT.

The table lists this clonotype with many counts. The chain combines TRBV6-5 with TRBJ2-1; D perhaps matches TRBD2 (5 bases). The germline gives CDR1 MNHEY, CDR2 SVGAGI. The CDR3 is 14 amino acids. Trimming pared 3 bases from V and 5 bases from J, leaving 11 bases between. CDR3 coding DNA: TGTGCCAGCAGTTATTTGGGGAGCCACAATGAGCAGTTCTTC. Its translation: CASSYLGSHNEQFF.

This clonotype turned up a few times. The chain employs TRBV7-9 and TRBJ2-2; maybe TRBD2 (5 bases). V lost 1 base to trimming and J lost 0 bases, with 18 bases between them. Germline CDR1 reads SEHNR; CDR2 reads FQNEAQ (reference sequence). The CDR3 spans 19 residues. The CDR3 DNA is TGTGCCAGCAGCTTAGAATTTCAGAATTGGACTTCGAACACCGGGGAGCTGTTTTTT. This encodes CASSLEFQNWTSNTGELFF.

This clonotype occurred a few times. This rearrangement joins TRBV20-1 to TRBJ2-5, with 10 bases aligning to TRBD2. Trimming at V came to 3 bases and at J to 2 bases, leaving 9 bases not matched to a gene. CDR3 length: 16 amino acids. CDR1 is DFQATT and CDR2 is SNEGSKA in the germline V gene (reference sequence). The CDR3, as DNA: TGCAGTGCTAGTCGGCTAGCGGGAGTCGGTCAAGAGACCCAGTACTTC. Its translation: CSASRLAGVGQETQYF.

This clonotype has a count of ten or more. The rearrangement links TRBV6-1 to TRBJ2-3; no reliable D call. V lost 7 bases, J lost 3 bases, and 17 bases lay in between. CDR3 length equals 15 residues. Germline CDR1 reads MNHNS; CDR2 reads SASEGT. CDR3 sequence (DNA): TGTGCCAGCACCCAGACGGAAGAGTGGACAGATACGCAGTATTTT. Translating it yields CASTQTEEWTDTQYF.

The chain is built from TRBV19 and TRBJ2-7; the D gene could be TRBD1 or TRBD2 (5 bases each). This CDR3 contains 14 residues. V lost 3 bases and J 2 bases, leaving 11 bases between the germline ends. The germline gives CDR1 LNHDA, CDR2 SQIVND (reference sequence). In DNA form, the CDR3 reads TGTGCCAGTAGTATCCGGGACGGTACCTACGAGCAGTACTTC. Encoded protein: CASSIRDGTYEQYF.